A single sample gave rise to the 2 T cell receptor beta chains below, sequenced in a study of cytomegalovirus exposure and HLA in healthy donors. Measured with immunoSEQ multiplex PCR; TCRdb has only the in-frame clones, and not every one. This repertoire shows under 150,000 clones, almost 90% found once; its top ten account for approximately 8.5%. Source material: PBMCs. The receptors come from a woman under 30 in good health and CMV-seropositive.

CDR3 nucleotide sequence: TGTGCCAGCTCACCACCCCCGACAGGGATGGATCAGCCCCAGCATTTT. This translates into CASSPPPTGMDQPQHF. The rearrangement joins TRBV18 to TRBJ1-5, with TRBD1 matching over 7 bases. J lost 5 bases, V lost 0 bases, and 7 bases had no gene match. The CDR3 runs 16 residues. Germline V gene data show CDR1 as KGHSH and CDR2 as LQKENI.

The CDR3 DNA reads as TGTGCCAGCAGCCAAGGCCCTGGACAGCTAGCTTACGAGCAGTACTTC. Its protein product is CASSQGPGQLAYEQYF. The genes are TRBV4-2 and TRBJ2-7; tentatively, D is TRBD1 (6 bases). CDR1 is LGHNA, CDR2 YNFKEQ, per germline. This CDR3 is 16 amino acids long. V gave up 1 base and J gave up 4 bases, with 17 bases separating them.